What follows are 5 T cell receptor beta chains derived from one specimen sequenced in a study of T cell repertoires in cytomegalovirus infection. TCRdb analysed the reads with MiXCR anew, one entry per CDR3 protein. The data hold about 150,000 distinct CDR3 sequences, with around 24% observed a single time. The sequenced sample consisted of PBMCs. These receptors came from a human donor in good health (CMV status not recorded). Some clones in this sample may be carry-over from other donors' samples.

In this sample, this clonotype turned up a few times. The chain carries TRBV28 and TRBJ2-5; TRBD1 agrees at 7 bases. V trimming: 6 bases; J trimming: 5 bases; junction bases outside the gene matches: 6. The CDR3 has 13 residues. From germline, CDR1 is MDHEN and CDR2 SYDVKM. The CDR3 here is CASRSRGTETQYF. CDR3 sequence (DNA): TGTGCCAGCAGGTCCAGGGGGACCGAGACCCAGTACTTC.

This clonotype was counted between two and nine times. This chain connects TRBV11-2 to TRBJ1-1; D unclear. CDR3 length: 13 residues. Germline loops: CDR1 SGHAT, CDR2 FQNNGV. V was cut by 5 bases and J by 3 bases, with 10 bases left in between. The CDR3 sequence: CASSPFLYTEAFF. The CDR3 DNA sequence: TGTGCCAGCAGCCCCTTTCTCTACACTGAAGCTTTCTTT.

The rearrangement links TRBV7-2 to TRBJ2-1; D is unclear. Germline-derived CDR1 and CDR2 are SGHTA and FQGNSA. CDR3 length: 13 residues. V lost 3 bases, J lost 6 bases, and 9 bases lay in between. CDR3: CASSFSDLNEQFF. The CDR3, as DNA: TGTGCCAGCAGCTTCTCGGATCTCAATGAGCAGTTCTTC.

This chain links TRBV4-2 with TRBJ1-4; perhaps TRBD1 as D (6 bases). The CDR3 extends over 18 amino acids. Germline-derived CDR1 and CDR2 are LGHNA and YNFKEQ. V lost 3 bases to trimming and J lost 4 bases, with 21 bases between them. CDR3 in DNA: TGTGCCAGCAGCCAGGATCCGGTGGGGGCTTTCGATAATGAAAAACTGTTTTTT. This encodes CASSQDPVGAFDNEKLFF.

This clonotype was counted at least ten times. The chain is built from TRBV7-2 and TRBJ2-7; possibly TRBD2 for D (5 bases). The CDR3 runs 15 residues. Germline CDR1 is SGHTA and CDR2 is FQGNSA. The V and J ends lost 4 bases and 2 bases respectively, with 15 bases between them. CDR3 loop: CASSSDYTDPYEQYF. The CDR3 DNA reads as TGTGCCAGCAGCTCCGACTATACGGACCCCTACGAGCAGTACTTC.